What follows describes a single T cell receptor (beta chain). TCRdb reprocessed the RT-PCR reads with MiXCR, giving one entry per CDR3 protein. Of about 680,000 distinct CDR3 sequences listed, 12% to 15% are singletons. Trimming pared 1 base from V and 3 bases from J, leaving 13 bases between. CDR1 SGHAT and CDR2 FQNNGV come from the germline V gene. The CDR3 has 15 amino acids. The source material was memory CD4+ T cells from blood. The receptor's source is a female donor in good health, serving as a healthy control. V is TRBV11-2 and J is TRBJ2-7, with a weak D call TRBD1 (5 bases). Written as DNA, the CDR3 is TGTGCCAGCAGCTTAGCAGGGCTAAACCTCTACGAGCAGTACTTC. It specifies CASSLAGLNLYEQYF.